This T cell receptor (beta chain) was recorded in a study of CD8 T cells in Susac syndrome (dated by TCRdb to the late 2010s). With regard to the full study: Among the sequenced Susac syndrome patients, over five had clinically active disease and under 10 were in clinical remission. At blood withdrawal, Susac syndrome patients were either therapy-naive, taking corticosteroids (in some cases with IVIg as well), or taking IVIg alone. Whether CD8+ T cell activation and differentiation in Susac syndrome was antigen driven was tested using repertoire sequencing.

Peripheral blood CD8+ and CD4+ T cells from healthy donors, Susac syndrome patients and multiple sclerosis patients were profiled by high-throughput TCR beta sequencing. Susac syndrome patients met recently defined diagnostic criteria for definite or probable disease. CD8+ TEMRA cells were enriched by FACS, while bulk CD8+ and CD4+ T cells were purified by magnetic negative isolation. Blood was drawn into EDTA tubes, processed within 24 hours, and PBMCs were isolated by density gradient centrifugation. PBMCs intended for TCR sequencing were cryopreserved in liquid nitrogen and were subsequently thawed in a 37 degrees C water bath. A purity of at least 90% was achieved for sorted or isolated CD4+, CD8+ and CD8+ TEMRA cells. A note on this clonotype: The specificity of this receptor is unknown. No much larger clone exists at a distance of one base, and base qualities are not known.

Here V drops 4 bases and J drops 11 bases, and the junction holds 15 bases not matched to any gene. From a lookup of the germline V gene, CDR1 and CDR2 are SGHDT and YYEEEE. Including cysteine and phenylalanine, the CDR3 has 15 amino acids. CDR3 DNA is the only sequence kept; it has 45 bases, read in frame from the first base. RNA was extracted using the RNeasy kit, and roughly 0.5 to 1 ug of the RNA was reverse transcribed with random hexamers. The immunoSEQ multiplex PCR assay, covering 54 Vbeta and 13 Jbeta segments, was used to amplify TCR beta CDR3 regions. Bias from PCR amplification was corrected by using a synthetic template baseline for primer optimization and for computational correction. Turning to the authors' computational methods: Reads were annotated to V, D and J genes according to IMGT and were analyzed with immunoSEQ Analyzer, with only productive sequences retained. To calculate clonality, Shannon entropy was normalized by log2 of the number of productive unique sequences and then subtracted from one. Public and private clones were assessed among the 100 most prevalent clones of each patient and control. A clone was defined as Susac-specific if it was absent from the healthy and MS cohorts, from more than 850 published viral clones and from other ImmuneACCESS disease sequences. TCRdb trimmed the raw reads at Q25, called clones with MiXCR and kept productive beta chains. Rows are unified per CDR3 protein, each entry keeping the most common DNA and genes. The V and J calls reflect TCRdb's pipeline rather than the authors' work. The sample records 95,000 to 150,000 distinct CDR3 sequences, over 95% of which are singletons. Less than 0.15% of the sample comes from the top ten.

Overall study results and their limits: The number of individuals in the TCR sequencing and HLA analysis was recognized as being relatively small. In the CD4+ T cell repertoire of Susac syndrome patients, clonal expansion was not detected.

The sequencing sample was made of CD4+ T cells from PBMCs. Recombination connected TRBV5-6 to TRBJ1-1; the junction holds 9 bases that match TRBD1. The clonotype originates from a human donor with Susac syndrome. CDR3 sequence: CASSLRHTGGRMAFF. The nucleotide sequence is TGTGCCAGCAGCCTCCGACACACAGGGGGCCGTATGGCTTTCTTT.